The clone carrying this TCR beta chain was seen a handful of times. Its antigen is unidentified. The record originates from a study of beta chain features in type 1 diabetes. Points from the study as a whole: Cells expressing TCR highly could be over-represented by cDNA sequencing. Among all four CD4+ subsets, Type 1 diabetes patients had TCRB CDR3s that were moderately but significantly shorter.

Since all of the isolated RNA was reverse transcribed, expressed TCRB transcripts were what got sequenced. The table came from immunoSEQ multiplex PCR; TCRdb's copy has only in-frame clones and leaves some out. The sample contains 300,000 to 400,000 clones, 9.5% to 11% of which appear only once. Trimming took 0 bases from V and 4 from J, leaving 7 bases between them. Germline CDR1 is GTSNPN and CDR2 is SVGIG (reference sequence). CDR3 size: 13 residues. This TCR derives from a woman in her 30s in good health. The material sequenced was naive CD4+ T cells from blood. The V and J genes are TRBV30 and TRBJ2-1; D unresolved. The CDR3 here is CAWSVFRYNEQFF. The CDR3 DNA sequence: TGTGCCTGGAGTGTATTCAGGTACAATGAGCAGTTCTTC.